These T cell receptor beta chains were read from a single sample in a study of beta chain features in type 1 diabetes. The repertoire was sequenced with immunoSEQ multiplex PCR; TCRdb's copy has only in-frame clones and lacks some. The repertoire holds hundreds of thousands of clones, with roughly 15% as singletons. Specimen: naive CD4+ T cells from blood. Receptor source: a woman in her late teens or twenties in good health. CDR3s include the opening cysteine and the closing phenylalanine or tryptophan. The D gene is left open where the match is weak. Expanded clones are given a class, and other clones once, few, many or no size at all.

v_gene	j_gene	d_gene	abundance	CDR3nt	CDR3aa
TRBV27	TRBJ2-1	TRBD2	few	TGTGCCAGCAGACTTATAGGACTAGCAGTTCGGAATGAGCAGTTCTTC	CASRLIGLAVRNEQFF
TRBV2	TRBJ2-7	.	few	TGTGCCAGCAGTGAAGCGCCCTACGAGCAGTACTTC	CASSEAPYEQYF
TRBV10-3	TRBJ2-5	.	.	TGTGCCATCAGTGGGGAGACACACCAAGAGACCCAGTACTTC	CAISGETHQETQYF
TRBV4-3	TRBJ2-1	.	few	TGCGCCAGCAGCCAAGCGATACGGGTTGGTGAGCAGTTCTTC	CASSQAIRVGEQFF
TRBV11-2	TRBJ2-1	.	once	TGTGCCAGCAGCTTAAAGTATTGGACTTTTTACAATGAGCAGTTCTTC	CASSLKYWTFYNEQFF
TRBV5-1	TRBJ2-1	.	few	TGCGCCAGCAACCAGGGGACCTACAATGAGCAGTTCTTC	CASNQGTYNEQFF
TRBV5-4	TRBJ2-3	TRBD2	.	TGTGCCAGCAGCTTGGTATCGTTAGCGGGCCTCACAGATACGCAGTATTTT	CASSLVSLAGLTDTQYF
TRBV10-1	TRBJ1-1	.	few	TGCGCCAGCAGTGACACCTACGAGAGGGCTGAAGCTTTCTTT	CASSDTYERAEAFF
TRBV2	TRBJ1-5	.	few	TGTGCCAGCAGCGCGGAAGGAGGCAATCAGCCCCAGCATTTT	CASSAEGGNQPQHF
TRBV6-1	TRBJ1-1	.	.	TGTGCCACCAATGAGGACAGTAGTTGGCCAAGGCCGAACACTGAAGCTTTCTTT	CATNEDSSWPRPNTEAFF
TRBV27	TRBJ2-3	.	.	TGTGCCAGCATGCGGGGTCCTTCCAGCACAGATACGCAGTATTTT	CASMRGPSSTDTQYF
TRBV10-3	TRBJ2-1	.	few	TGTGCCATCAGTGAGTCCACTGGGGGTTATGAGCAGTTCTTC	CAISESTGGYEQFF
TRBV27	TRBJ1-1	.	.	TGTGCCAGCAGCCCGGGACACCCGAACACTGAAGCTTTCTTT	CASSPGHPNTEAFF
TRBV7-2	TRBJ2-7	.	.	TGTGCCAGCAGCTTAGTCCAGGGATCAGGCTACGAGCAGTACTTC	CASSLVQGSGYEQYF
TRBV7-9	TRBJ1-1	.	.	TGTGCCAGCAGTTTTAAAGGGATCGACACTGAAGCTTTCTTT	CASSFKGIDTEAFF
TRBV18	TRBJ1-1	.	.	TGTGCCAGCTCACCCAGGACAGATGAAGCTTTCTTT	CASSPRTDEAFF
TRBV7-9	TRBJ2-1	TRBD1	.	TGTGCCAGCAGCCCCAGACAGGGTACGGCCTACAATGAGCAGTTCTTC	CASSPRQGTAYNEQFF
TRBV7-2	TRBJ2-1	.	.	TGTGCCAGCAGCTTAGTAGGTTGGGGCAATGAGCAGTTCTTC	CASSLVGWGNEQFF
TRBV11-2	TRBJ2-7	.	few	TGTGCCAGCAGCGAAGGCCGGGGTTACTACGAGCAGTACTTC	CASSEGRGYYEQYF
TRBV29-1	TRBJ1-1	TRBD1	few	TGCAGCGCCGCGACAGGGGTTAAGACTGAAGCTTTCTTT	CSAATGVKTEAFF
TRBV9	TRBJ2-5	.	.	TGTGCCAGCAGCCGAGGATTCGAAGAGACCCAGTACTTC	CASSRGFEETQYF
TRBV6-5	TRBJ1-1	.	.	TGTGCCAGCAGTTTCCTCAGGACGGTGAACACTGAAGCTTTCTTT	CASSFLRTVNTEAFF
TRBV7-2	TRBJ1-1	.	few	TGTGCCAGCAGCTTTCAACGTCGCCCTCAGCGGATGAACACTGAAGCTTTCTTT	CASSFQRRPQRMNTEAFF
TRBV27	TRBJ1-2	.	.	TGTGCCAGCAGTTTTCTCGCGGGGACTCCACATTCCGGTGGCTACACCTTC	CASSFLAGTPHSGGYTF
TRBV4-2	TRBJ1-4	.	once	TGTGCCAGCAGCCAAGTAAAAGGGTACCGTGAAAAACTGTTTTTT	CASSQVKGYREKLFF
TRBV7-2	TRBJ2-1	TRBD2	.	TGTGCCAGCAGCCTGGGGCTAGCGGGGGTTAATGAGCAGTTCTTC	CASSLGLAGVNEQFF
TRBV28	TRBJ2-1	.	few	TGTGCCAGCAGTTTAGTGTTCGATGAGCAGTTCTTC	CASSLVFDEQFF